The rows below give T cell receptor beta chains drawn from one sample of a study of cytomegalovirus exposure and HLA in healthy donors. Sequencing used immunoSEQ multiplex PCR; TCRdb keeps in-frame clones, though not all of them. The table shows about 120,000 clones, with about 83% occurring only once. Material for sequencing was PBMCs. The source of these receptors is a female donor in good health and CMV-seronegative. Both conserved end residues are part of each CDR3. The D gene is left open where the match is weak. Size is omitted from some rows. Given values are once, few, many or a class for expanded clones.

abundance,v_gene,d_gene,j_gene,CDR3nt,CDR3aa
NA,TRBV7-9,NA,TRBJ1-2,TGTGCCAGCAGCCGGGGATCCCCCTCTAACTATGGCTACACCTTC,CASSRGSPSNYGYTF
NA,TRBV14,NA,TRBJ1-2,TGTGCCAGCAGCCCCGGAGGGTCTCGGGGCTACACCTTC,CASSPGGSRGYTF
NA,TRBV18,NA,TRBJ2-5,TGTGCCAGCTCATTGACTCCGATTGAGACCCAGTACTTC,CASSLTPIETQYF
few,TRBV7-9,TRBD2,TRBJ2-4,TGTGCCAGCAGCCTCCCGGGACTAGCGCAAAACATTCAGTACTTC,CASSLPGLAQNIQYF
NA,TRBV4-1,TRBD2,TRBJ2-7,TGCGCCAGCAGCCAAGATTTTCCCGGGGGGTCCTACGAGCAGTACTTC,CASSQDFPGGSYEQYF
NA,TRBV10-3,TRBD2,TRBJ2-5,TGTGCCATCAGTGGAGGGACTAGCGGGGGCCTGAAAGAGACCCAGTACTTC,CAISGGTSGGLKETQYF
NA,TRBV7-8,NA,TRBJ2-7,TGTGCCAGCAGCACGACCCAGGGTTCCTACGAGCAGTACTTC,CASSTTQGSYEQYF
NA,TRBV2,NA,TRBJ2-3,TGTGCCAGCTTTCGATACCGGAGCACAGATACGCAGTATTTT,CASFRYRSTDTQYF
NA,TRBV19,TRBD2,TRBJ2-7,TGTGCCAGTAGCCCGGAGGCTAGCGGGGGGGTTCTCTACGAGCAGTACTTC,CASSPEASGGVLYEQYF
NA,TRBV2,NA,TRBJ2-3,TGTGCCAGCAGTGCCGTGGAGGATACGCAGTATTTT,CASSAVEDTQYF
NA,TRBV30,TRBD1,TRBJ1-1,TGTGCCTGGAGTATGGACAGGGGAGGAACTGAAGCTTTCTTT,CAWSMDRGGTEAFF
few,TRBV5-8,TRBD1,TRBJ1-1,TGTGCCAGCAGCTATAACAGGGGCGGGAACACTGAAGCTTTCTTT,CASSYNRGGNTEAFF
NA,TRBV12-5,NA,TRBJ2-2,TGTGCTAGTGGTTTGCCAAACAGCGGGGAGCTGTTTTTT,CASGLPNSGELFF
few,TRBV10-3,TRBD2,TRBJ2-1,TGTGCCATCAGTGTCGGGACTAGCGGGGGTAGGTTCTTC,CAISVGTSGGRFF
NA,TRBV7-2,NA,TRBJ1-5,TGTGCCAGCAGCGAGGGGGTGTCGGGGACCCAGCATTTT,CASSEGVSGTQHF
NA,TRBV18,TRBD1,TRBJ1-1,TGTGCCACCGGACAGGACCTGAACACTGAAGCTTTCTTT,CATGQDLNTEAFF
NA,TRBV19,TRBD2,TRBJ2-1,TGTGCCAGTACTTATAGCGGGGGGCATGATTACAATGAGCAGTTCTTC,CASTYSGGHDYNEQFF
NA,TRBV11-2,NA,TRBJ1-6,TGTGCCAGCAGTCTCAACAGGGATTCACCCCTCCACTTT,CASSLNRDSPLHF
few,TRBV6-6,NA,TRBJ1-3,TGTGCCACCCAAACAGGGACGAAATCTGGAAACACCATATATTTT,CATQTGTKSGNTIYF
NA,TRBV4-1,TRBD2,TRBJ2-7,TGCGCCAGCAGCCAAGTCCCGAGCGGGGGGCCGTCCTACGAGCAGTACTTC,CASSQVPSGGPSYEQYF
few,TRBV4-2,TRBD1,TRBJ2-1,TGTGCCAGCAGCCAAGTGGGACAGGGTTACAATGAGCAGTTCTTC,CASSQVGQGYNEQFF
NA,TRBV29-1,TRBD1,TRBJ1-1,TGCAGCGCCAGACAGGGGAACACTGAAGCTTTCTTT,CSARQGNTEAFF
NA,TRBV7-8,NA,TRBJ1-4,TGTGCCAGCAGCTCCCAGGGGCTTCGAAATGAAAAACTGTTTTTT,CASSSQGLRNEKLFF
NA,TRBV5-4,TRBD2,TRBJ2-5,TGTGCCAGCAGCTTGCCTAGCGGGGGGGCTGGAGAGACCCAGTACTTC,CASSLPSGGAGETQYF
NA,TRBV4-2,NA,TRBJ2-5,TGTGCCAGCAGCCAAGACCCTATTGGGAGCCTCCAAGAGACCCAGTACTTC,CASSQDPIGSLQETQYF
NA,TRBV10-3,TRBD1,TRBJ1-1,TGTGCCATCAGGACACAGGGGGCCGGCACTGAAGCTTTCTTT,CAIRTQGAGTEAFF
few,TRBV7-2,TRBD1,TRBJ1-1,TGTGCCAGCAGCTCACAGGGGGCGAACACTGAAGCTTTCTTT,CASSSQGANTEAFF
NA,TRBV7-7,TRBD2,TRBJ2-2,TGTGCCAGCAGCTTACGGACTAGCGGGCCGAACACCGGGGAGCTGTTTTTT,CASSLRTSGPNTGELFF
NA,TRBV19,TRBD1,TRBJ1-6,TGTGCCAGTAGTATAGCTCAAACAGGGGTTAATTCACCCCTCCACTTT,CASSIAQTGVNSPLHF
NA,TRBV10-3,NA,TRBJ2-5,TGTGCCATCAGTAATAGCGATGCCCGGGACCAAGAGACCCAGTACTTC,CAISNSDARDQETQYF
few,TRBV4-2,NA,TRBJ1-1,TGTGCCAGCAGCCAAGGTTGGGGGGAGTATCGCTCTGAAGCTTTCTTT,CASSQGWGEYRSEAFF
NA,TRBV4-3,NA,TRBJ1-2,TGCGCCAGCAGCTTCGGGTGGCTGAAGGGCTACACCTTC,CASSFGWLKGYTF
NA,TRBV5-1,NA,TRBJ1-6,TGCGCCAGCAGCTTGGAATCTCCCCCCGGGGGATCACCCCTCCACTTT,CASSLESPPGGSPLHF
NA,TRBV9,TRBD2,TRBJ2-5,TGTGCCAGCAGCGTAGGGACTAGCGGGGGGGGAGAGACCCAGTACTTC,CASSVGTSGGGETQYF
NA,TRBV18,TRBD2,TRBJ2-7,TGTGCCAGCTCACCACGGGAGGGAGGCGAGCAGTACTTC,CASSPREGGEQYF
NA,TRBV5-4,TRBD2,TRBJ2-7,TGTGCCAGCCACCCCGGGACTAGGCGGAACGAGCAGTACTTC,CASHPGTRRNEQYF
NA,TRBV27,NA,TRBJ1-5,TGTGCCAGCAGTTTGACCGGGAGCAATCAGCCCCAGCATTTT,CASSLTGSNQPQHF
NA,TRBV19,NA,TRBJ1-1,TGTGCCAGTAGTATCTTCCAGAACCGCATGAACACTGAAGCTTTCTTT,CASSIFQNRMNTEAFF
NA,TRBV7-9,NA,TRBJ1-2,TGTGCCAGCAGCTTCGATAGGGGCCCCGTCTATGGCTACACCTTC,CASSFDRGPVYGYTF
NA,TRBV5-1,NA,TRBJ2-3,TGCGCCAGCAGCTTGTCGGTAGCTACAGATACGCAGTATTTT,CASSLSVATDTQYF
NA,TRBV30,NA,TRBJ2-7,TGTGCCTGGAGCGCCCAGACCTACGAGCAGTACTTC,CAWSAQTYEQYF
NA,TRBV13,TRBD2,TRBJ2-7,TGTGCCAGCAGCCCAAGCGGGGGGGCATGGCAGTACTTC,CASSPSGGAWQYF
NA,TRBV29-1,NA,TRBJ1-2,TGCAGCGTTACGGGACAAATTAACTATGGCTACACCTTC,CSVTGQINYGYTF